The source of this T cell receptor (beta chain) is a study of CD8 T cells in ankylosing spondylitis. Study observations and caveats: Earlier work had already found some motif variants in reactive arthritis synovial fluid and blood. Matched ankylosing spondylitis synovial fluid reportedly showed significant enrichment of disease-linked clones.

Quantitative molecular-barcoded 5'-RACE generated the TCR beta libraries. In TCRdb, the 5' RACE reads were re-called with MiXCR into one record per CDR3 protein. Here the sample spans 250,000 to 400,000 distinct CDR3 sequences, 11% being singletons. About this clonotype itself: The target antigen is unknown.

This CDR3 has 14 amino acids. V was cut by 1 base and J by 3 bases, with 10 bases left in between. Germline V gene data show CDR1 as SGHNT and CDR2 as YYREEE (reference sequence). The clonotype comes from a female donor with ankylosing spondylitis or in good health (not recorded which). The sequencing input was blood, either unsorted or a sorted T cell fraction (not recorded which). The chain couples TRBV5-4 to TRBJ2-5; D might be TRBD2 (5 bases). The CDR3 DNA follows: TGTGCCAGCAGCTTGTTAGTCGGGAAAGAGACCCAGTACTTC. Translation gives CASSLLVGKETQYF. The entire variable domain, with the rest obtained from reference TRBV5-4 and TRBJ2-5, is as follows: ETGVTQSPTHLIKTRGQQVTLRCSSQSGHNTVSWYQQALGQGPQFIFQYYREEENGRGNFPPRFSGLQFPNYSSELNVNALELDDSALYLCASSLLVGKETQYFGPGTRLLVL.